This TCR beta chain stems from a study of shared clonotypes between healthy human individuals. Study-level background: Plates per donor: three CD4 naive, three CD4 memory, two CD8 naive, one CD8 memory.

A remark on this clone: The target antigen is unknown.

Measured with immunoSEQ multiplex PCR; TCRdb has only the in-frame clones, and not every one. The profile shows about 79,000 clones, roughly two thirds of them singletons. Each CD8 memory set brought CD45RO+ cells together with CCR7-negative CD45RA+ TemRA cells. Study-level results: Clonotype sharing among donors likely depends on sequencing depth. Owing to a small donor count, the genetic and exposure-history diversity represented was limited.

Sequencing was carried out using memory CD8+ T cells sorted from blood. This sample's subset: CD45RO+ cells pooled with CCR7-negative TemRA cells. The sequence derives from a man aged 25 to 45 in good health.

The CDR3 region is CASRGSGRITGELFF. The CDR3 region has the DNA TGTGCCAGCAGGGGGAGCGGTCGTATCACCGGGGAGCTGTTTTTT. The chain uses TRBV7-8 and TRBJ2-2, with a possible D match to TRBD2 (5 bases). Germline V lookup: CDR1 SGHVS, CDR2 FQNEAQ. The CDR3 contains 15 residues. Trimming shortened V by 6 bases and J by 4 bases, and 15 bases separated the two germline ends.